These 5 T cell receptor beta chains were sequenced from one sample in a study of T-cell memory formation after mild COVID-19. From the 5' RACE reads, TCRdb called clonotypes with MiXCR, one entry per CDR3 protein. There are some 29,000 distinct CDR3 sequences in the sample; more than 15% occur only once, and over 1.1% lies in the top ten. Sequencing was carried out using PBMCs or a T cell subset sorted from them (not recorded which). Every receptor here comes from an adult who had mild COVID-19 (a few samples of this study predate the infection). Cell type and time point are not known.

This clonotype was seen at least ten times. The chain is built from TRBV6-5 and TRBJ2-3; tentatively, D is TRBD2 (6 bases). This CDR3 contains 16 residues. Between the trimmed V and J ends, which lost 2 bases and 3 bases, there was a span of 15 bases. Germline V gene sequence: CDR1 MNHEY, CDR2 SVGAGI. The CDR3 DNA sequence: TGTGCCAGCAGTTACAGATATGGTCGGGGGACAGATACGCAGTATTTT. This encodes CASSYRYGRGTDTQYF.

This clonotype was detected many times. CDR3 nucleotide sequence: TGTGCCAGCAGCCCAGGGACAGGGGGCACTGAAGCTTTCTTT. Residues: CASSPGTGGTEAFF. J is TRBJ1-1 and V is TRBV7-9; 11 nucleotides agree with TRBD1. Unmatched junction bases numbered 3, after V lost 5 bases and J lost 4 bases. Germline CDR1 SEHNR, CDR2 FQNEAQ (reference sequence). This CDR3 is 14 amino acids long.

The sample holds a few counts of this clonotype. V usage is TRBV19 and J usage is TRBJ1-2; D remains ambiguous. CDR1 LNHDA and CDR2 SQIVND come from the germline V gene (reference sequence). The CDR3 is made up of 14 amino acids. Between the trimmed V and J ends, which lost 4 bases and 3 bases, there was a span of 12 bases. The CDR3 protein is CASSTARSYYGYTF. Here the CDR3 DNA reads TGTGCCAGTAGTACGGCCCGCTCCTACTATGGCTACACCTTC.

This clonotype was seen a handful of times. In DNA form, the CDR3 reads TGTGCCAGCTCTGGGGATACAGGAGTCTACGAGCAGTACTTC. The encoded protein is CASSGDTGVYEQYF. The rearrangement joins TRBV18 to TRBJ2-7; D possibly corresponds to TRBD1 (5 bases). V was cut by 6 bases and J by 3 bases, with 15 bases left in between. This CDR3 region has 14 residues. Per the germline V gene, CDR1 is KGHSH and CDR2 is LQKENI.

This clonotype was observed at least ten times. The J gene is TRBJ2-3, the V gene TRBV7-9; D might be TRBD1 (5 bases). V lost 3 bases to trimming and J lost 5 bases, with 12 bases between them. Germline loops: CDR1 SEHNR, CDR2 FQNEAQ (reference sequence). This CDR3 has 14 amino acids. The CDR3 loop is CASSFGQGKDTQYF. The CDR3 bases are TGTGCCAGCAGCTTTGGCCAGGGCAAAGATACGCAGTATTTT.